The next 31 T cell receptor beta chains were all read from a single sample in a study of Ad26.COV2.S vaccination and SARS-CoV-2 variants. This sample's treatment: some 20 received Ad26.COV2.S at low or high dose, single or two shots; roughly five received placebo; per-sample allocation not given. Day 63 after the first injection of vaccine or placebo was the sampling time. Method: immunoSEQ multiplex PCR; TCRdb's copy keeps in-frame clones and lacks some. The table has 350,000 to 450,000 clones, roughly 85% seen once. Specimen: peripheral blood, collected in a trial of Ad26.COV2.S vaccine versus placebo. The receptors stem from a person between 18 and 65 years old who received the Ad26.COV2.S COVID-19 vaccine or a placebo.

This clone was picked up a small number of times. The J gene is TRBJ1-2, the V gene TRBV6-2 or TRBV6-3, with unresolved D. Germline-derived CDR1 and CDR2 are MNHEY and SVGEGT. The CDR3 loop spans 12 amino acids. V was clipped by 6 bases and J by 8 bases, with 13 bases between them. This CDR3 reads CASSPSSYGYTF. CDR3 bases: TGTGCCAGCAGCCCAAGCTCGTACGGCTACACCTTC.

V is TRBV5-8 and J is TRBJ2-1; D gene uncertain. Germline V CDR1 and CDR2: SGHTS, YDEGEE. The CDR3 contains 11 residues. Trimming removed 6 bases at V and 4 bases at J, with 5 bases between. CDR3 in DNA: TGTGCCAGCACCTTTTACAATGAGCAGTTCTTC. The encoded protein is CASTFYNEQFF.

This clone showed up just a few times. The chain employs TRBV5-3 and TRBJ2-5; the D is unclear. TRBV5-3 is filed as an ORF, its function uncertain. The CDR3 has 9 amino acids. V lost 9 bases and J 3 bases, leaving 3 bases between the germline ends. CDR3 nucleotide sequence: TGTGCCACCAAAGAGACCCAGTACTTC. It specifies CATKETQYF.

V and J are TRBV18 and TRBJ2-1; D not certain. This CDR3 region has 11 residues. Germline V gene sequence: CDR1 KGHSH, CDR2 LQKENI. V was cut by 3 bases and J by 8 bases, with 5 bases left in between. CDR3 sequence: CASSPLHEQFF. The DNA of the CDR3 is TGTGCCAGCTCACCTCTCCATGAGCAGTTCTTC.

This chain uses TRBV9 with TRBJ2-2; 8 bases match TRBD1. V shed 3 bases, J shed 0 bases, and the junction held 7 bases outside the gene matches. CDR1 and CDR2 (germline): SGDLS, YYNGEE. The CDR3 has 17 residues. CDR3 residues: CASSEPPGQANTGELFF. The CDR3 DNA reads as TGTGCCAGCAGCGAACCCCCGGGACAGGCGAACACCGGGGAGCTGTTTTTT.

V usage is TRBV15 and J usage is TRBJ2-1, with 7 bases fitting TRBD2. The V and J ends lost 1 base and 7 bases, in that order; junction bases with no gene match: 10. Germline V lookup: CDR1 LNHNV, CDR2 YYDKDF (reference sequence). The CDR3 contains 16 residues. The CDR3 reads CATSRVGTTRKNEQFF. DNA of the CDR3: TGTGCCACCAGCAGAGTCGGGACTACTCGTAAGAATGAGCAGTTCTTC.

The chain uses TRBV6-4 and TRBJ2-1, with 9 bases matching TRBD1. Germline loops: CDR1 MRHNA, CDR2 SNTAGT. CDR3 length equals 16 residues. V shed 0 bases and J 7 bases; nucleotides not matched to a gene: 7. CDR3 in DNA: TGTGCCAGCAGTGACTCCCCGGGACAGGGTAGAAATGAGCAGTTCTTC. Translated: CASSDSPGQGRNEQFF.

This CDR3 is CASSFGLRYNEQFF. The CDR3 nucleotides read TGTGCCAGCAGTTTTGGGCTTCGCTACAATGAGCAGTTCTTC. The chain has TRBV28 and TRBJ2-1, with D unresolved. Germline values: CDR1 MDHEN, CDR2 SYDVKM. Trimming left V 3 bases short and J 3 bases short, with 9 bases between. The CDR3 runs 14 residues.

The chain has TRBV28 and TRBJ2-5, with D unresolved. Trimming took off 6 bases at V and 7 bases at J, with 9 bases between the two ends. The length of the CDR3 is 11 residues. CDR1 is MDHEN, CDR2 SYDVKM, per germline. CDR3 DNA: TGTGCCAGCAGAAACTGGGGGACCCAGTACTTC. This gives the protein CASRNWGTQYF.

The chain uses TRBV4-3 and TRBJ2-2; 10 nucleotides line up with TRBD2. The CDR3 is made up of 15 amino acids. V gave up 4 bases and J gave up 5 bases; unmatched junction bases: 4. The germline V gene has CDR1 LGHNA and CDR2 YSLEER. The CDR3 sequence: CASSPLAGQTGELFF. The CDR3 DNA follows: TGCGCCAGCAGCCCACTAGCGGGACAGACCGGGGAGCTGTTTTTT.

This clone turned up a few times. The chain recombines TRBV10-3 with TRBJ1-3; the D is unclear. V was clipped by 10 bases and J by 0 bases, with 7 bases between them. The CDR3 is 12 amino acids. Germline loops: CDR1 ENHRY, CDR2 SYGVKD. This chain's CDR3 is CASRSSGNTIYF. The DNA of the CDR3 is TGTGCCAGCAGGAGCTCTGGAAACACCATATATTTT.

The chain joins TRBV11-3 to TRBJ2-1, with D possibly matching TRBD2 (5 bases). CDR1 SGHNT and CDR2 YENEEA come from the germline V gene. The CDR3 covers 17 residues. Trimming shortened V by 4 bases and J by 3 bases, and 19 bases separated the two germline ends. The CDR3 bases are TGTGCCAGCAGCTCCTGGTCATCGGGATCCAACTACAATGAGCAGTTCTTC. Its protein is CASSSWSSGSNYNEQFF. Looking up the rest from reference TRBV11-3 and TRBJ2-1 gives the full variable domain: EAGVVQSPRYKIIEKKQPVAFWCNPISGHNTLYWYLQNLGQGPELLIRYENEEAVDDSQLPKDRFSAERLKGVDSTLKIQPAELGDSAVYLCASSSWSSGSNYNEQFFGPGTRLTVL.

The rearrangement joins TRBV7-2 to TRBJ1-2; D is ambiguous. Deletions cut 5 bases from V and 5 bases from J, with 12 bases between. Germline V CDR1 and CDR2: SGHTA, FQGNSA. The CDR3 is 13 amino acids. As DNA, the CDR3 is TGTGCCAGCAGCAGAGGACCGACTTATGGCTACACCTTC. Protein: CASSRGPTYGYTF.

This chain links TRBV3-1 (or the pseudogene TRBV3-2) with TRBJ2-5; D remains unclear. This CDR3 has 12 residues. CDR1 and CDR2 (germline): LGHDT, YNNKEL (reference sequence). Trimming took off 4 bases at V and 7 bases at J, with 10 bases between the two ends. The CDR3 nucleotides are TGTGCCAGCAGCCCCCCTCTAGGGACCCAGTACTTC. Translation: CASSPPLGTQYF.

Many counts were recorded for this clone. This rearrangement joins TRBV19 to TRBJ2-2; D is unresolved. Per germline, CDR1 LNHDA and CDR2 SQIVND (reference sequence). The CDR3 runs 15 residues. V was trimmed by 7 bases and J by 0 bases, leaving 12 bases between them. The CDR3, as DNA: TGTGCCAGTACAGCGTCAGCCGCGAACACCGGGGAGCTGTTTTTT. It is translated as CASTASAANTGELFF.

CDR3 in amino acids: CASSLGIRGARGETQYF. The CDR3 nucleotides read TGTGCCAGCAGCTTAGGAATCCGGGGGGCTCGGGGCGAGACCCAGTACTTC. The chain uses TRBV7-7 and TRBJ2-5; weak D call: TRBD2 (7 bases). Looked up from germline, CDR1 is SSHAT and CDR2 is FNYEAQ (reference sequence). Trimming cost V 1 base and J 5 bases, with 20 bases left between them. The CDR3 has 17 amino acids. Variable domain in full (rest from reference TRBV7-7 and TRBJ2-5): GAGVSQSPRYKVTKRGQDVTLRCDPISSHATLYWYQQALGQGPEFLTYFNYEAQPDKSGLPSDRFSAERPEGSISTLTIQRTEQRDSAMYRCASSLGIRGARGETQYFGPGTRLLVL.

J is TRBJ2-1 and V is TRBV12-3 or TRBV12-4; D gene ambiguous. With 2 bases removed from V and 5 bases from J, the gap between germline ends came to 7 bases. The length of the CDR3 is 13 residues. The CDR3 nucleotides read TGTGCCAGCAGTTTAAACAGCCACAATGAGCAGTTCTTC. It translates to CASSLNSHNEQFF.

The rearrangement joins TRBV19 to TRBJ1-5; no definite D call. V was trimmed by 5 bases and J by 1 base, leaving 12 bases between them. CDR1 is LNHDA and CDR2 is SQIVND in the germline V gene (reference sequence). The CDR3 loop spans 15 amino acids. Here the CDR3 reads CASSVGVGSNQPQHF. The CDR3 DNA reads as TGTGCCAGTAGTGTCGGGGTGGGAAGCAATCAGCCCCAGCATTTT.

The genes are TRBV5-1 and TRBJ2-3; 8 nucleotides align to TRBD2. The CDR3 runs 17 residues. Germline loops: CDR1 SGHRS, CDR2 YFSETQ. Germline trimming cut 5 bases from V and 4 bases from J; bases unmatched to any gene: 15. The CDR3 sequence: CASRPPGLEMKSDTQYF. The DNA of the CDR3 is TGCGCCAGCAGGCCCCCGGGACTAGAAATGAAGTCAGATACGCAGTATTTT.

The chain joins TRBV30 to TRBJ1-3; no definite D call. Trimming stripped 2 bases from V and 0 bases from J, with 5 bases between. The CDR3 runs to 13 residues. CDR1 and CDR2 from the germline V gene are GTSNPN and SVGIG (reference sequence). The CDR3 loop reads CAWSQSSGNTIYF. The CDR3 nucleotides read TGTGCCTGGAGTCAAAGCTCTGGAAACACCATATATTTT.

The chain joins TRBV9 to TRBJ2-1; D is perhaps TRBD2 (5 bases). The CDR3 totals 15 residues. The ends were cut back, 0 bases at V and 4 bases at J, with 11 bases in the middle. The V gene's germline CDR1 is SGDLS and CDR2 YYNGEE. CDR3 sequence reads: CASSVVEGDYNEQFF. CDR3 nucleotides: TGTGCCAGCAGCGTAGTAGAGGGAGATTACAATGAGCAGTTCTTC.

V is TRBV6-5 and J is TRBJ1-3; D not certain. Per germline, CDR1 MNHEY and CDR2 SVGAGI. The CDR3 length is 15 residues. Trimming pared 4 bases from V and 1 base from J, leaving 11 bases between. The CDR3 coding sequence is TGTGCCAGCAGTTCCGGCGTGGATTCTGGAAACACCATATATTTT. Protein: CASSSGVDSGNTIYF.

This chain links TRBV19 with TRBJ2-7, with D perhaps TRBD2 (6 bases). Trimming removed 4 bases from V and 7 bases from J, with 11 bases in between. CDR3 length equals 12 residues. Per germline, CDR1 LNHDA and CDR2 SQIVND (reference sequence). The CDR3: CASSSAGGEQYF. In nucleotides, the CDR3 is TGTGCCAGTAGTAGCGCAGGAGGGGAGCAGTACTTC.

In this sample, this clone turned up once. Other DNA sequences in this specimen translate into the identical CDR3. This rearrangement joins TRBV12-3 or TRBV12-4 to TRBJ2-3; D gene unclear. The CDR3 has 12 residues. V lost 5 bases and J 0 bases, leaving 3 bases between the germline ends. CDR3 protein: CASSLSTDTQYF. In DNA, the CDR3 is TGTGCCAGCAGTCTCAGCACAGATACGCAGTATTTT.

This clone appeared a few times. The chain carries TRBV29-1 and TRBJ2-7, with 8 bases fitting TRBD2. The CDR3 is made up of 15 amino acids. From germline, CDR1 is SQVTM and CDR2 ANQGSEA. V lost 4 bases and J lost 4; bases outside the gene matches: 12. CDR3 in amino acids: CSVGSRGLVGYEQYF. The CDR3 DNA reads TGCAGCGTTGGTAGCCGGGGACTAGTGGGGTACGAGCAGTACTTC.

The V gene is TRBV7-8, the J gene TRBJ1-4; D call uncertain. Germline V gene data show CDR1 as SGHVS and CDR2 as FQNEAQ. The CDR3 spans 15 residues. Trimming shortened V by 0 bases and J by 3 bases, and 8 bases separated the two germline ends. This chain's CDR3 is CASSLAWTSNEKLFF. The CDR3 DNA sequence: TGTGCCAGCAGCTTAGCGTGGACGTCTAATGAAAAACTGTTTTTT.

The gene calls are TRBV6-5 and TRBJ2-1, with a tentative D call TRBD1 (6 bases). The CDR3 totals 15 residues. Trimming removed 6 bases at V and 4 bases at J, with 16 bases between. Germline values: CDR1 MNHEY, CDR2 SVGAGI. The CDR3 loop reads CASRGSRGDYNEQFF. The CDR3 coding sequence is TGTGCCAGCAGGGGATCCAGGGGAGATTACAATGAGCAGTTCTTC.

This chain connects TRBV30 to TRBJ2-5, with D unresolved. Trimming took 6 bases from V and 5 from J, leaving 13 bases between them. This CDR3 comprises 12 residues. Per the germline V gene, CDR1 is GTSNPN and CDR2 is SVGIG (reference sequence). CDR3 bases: TGTGCCTGCATTTCCAATGGGGAGACCCAGTACTTC. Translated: CACISNGETQYF.

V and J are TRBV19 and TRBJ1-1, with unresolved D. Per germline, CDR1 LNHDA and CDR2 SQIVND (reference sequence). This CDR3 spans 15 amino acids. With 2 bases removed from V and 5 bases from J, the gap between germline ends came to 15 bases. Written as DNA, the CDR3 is TGTGCCAGTAGTATACGACGGTCTGGGCCTACTGAAGCTTTCTTT. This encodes CASSIRRSGPTEAFF. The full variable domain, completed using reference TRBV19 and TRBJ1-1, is DGGITQSPKYLFRKEGQNVTLSCEQNLNHDAMYWYRQDPGQGLRLIYYSQIVNDFQKGDIAEGYSVSREKKESFPLTVTSAQKNPTAFYLCASSIRRSGPTEAFFGQGTRLTVV.

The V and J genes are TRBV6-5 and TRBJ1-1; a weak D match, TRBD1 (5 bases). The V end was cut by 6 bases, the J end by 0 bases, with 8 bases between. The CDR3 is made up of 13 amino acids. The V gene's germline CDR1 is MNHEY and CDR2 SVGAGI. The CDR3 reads CASRETVNTEAFF. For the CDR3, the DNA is TGTGCCAGCAGGGAGACAGTGAACACTGAAGCTTTCTTT.

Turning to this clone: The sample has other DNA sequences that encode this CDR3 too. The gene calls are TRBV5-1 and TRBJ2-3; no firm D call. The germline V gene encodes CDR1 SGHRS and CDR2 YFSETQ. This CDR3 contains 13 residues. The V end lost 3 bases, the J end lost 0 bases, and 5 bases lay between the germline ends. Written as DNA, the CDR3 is TGCGCCAGCAGCTCGGACAGCACAGATACGCAGTATTTT. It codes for CASSSDSTDTQYF.